Below are 27 T cell receptor beta chains sequenced from a single sample in a study of beta chain features in type 1 diabetes. Sequencing targeted expressed TCRB transcripts, as all isolated RNA had been reverse transcribed. The table came from immunoSEQ multiplex PCR; TCRdb's copy has only in-frame clones and leaves some out. The profile covers about 180,000 clones, with roughly an eighth appearing a single time and approximately 0.64% taken by the ten largest. Material: central memory CD4+ T cells from blood. The receptors originated from a woman under 30 in good health.

This clone was picked up a small number of times. The genes are TRBV19 and TRBJ2-4, with TRBD2 matching 8 bases. The CDR3 covers 14 residues. Germline V gene sequence: CDR1 LNHDA, CDR2 SQIVND (reference sequence). V lost 8 bases, J lost 8 bases, and 11 bases stayed unmatched. CDR3 sequence: CASRTGGPSDIQYF. DNA for the CDR3: TGTGCCAGTCGGACGGGAGGGCCCTCAGACATTCAGTACTTC.

The chain joins TRBV6-6 to TRBJ1-5; D unclear. The CDR3 totals 13 residues. Germline V lookup: CDR1 MNHNY, CDR2 SVGAGI (reference sequence). Trimming shortened V by 6 bases and J by 4 bases, and 10 bases separated the two germline ends. This CDR3 reads CASSLRGNQPQHF. The DNA of the CDR3 is TGTGCCAGCAGCTTAAGAGGGAATCAGCCCCAGCATTTT.

The V gene is TRBV28, the J gene TRBJ2-7; TRBD2 matches at 8 bases. V was clipped by 7 bases and J by 3 bases; unmatched bases: 11. CDR3 length equals 15 residues. From germline, CDR1 is MDHEN and CDR2 SYDVKM. In DNA, the CDR3 is TGTGCCAGCATGAGTAACAGCGGGAGCCTCTACGAGCAGTACTTC. It specifies CASMSNSGSLYEQYF.

This clone was found a few times. The rearrangement joins TRBV19 to TRBJ1-5; 9 bases agree with TRBD1. Germline assignment: CDR1 LNHDA and CDR2 SQIVND (reference sequence). This CDR3 is 17 amino acids long. The ends lost 2 bases at V and 2 bases at J; junction bases unmatched: 7. DNA of the CDR3: TGTGCCAGTAGTATACCGGGACAGGGAGGGCGCAATCAGCCCCAGCATTTT. It is translated as CASSIPGQGGRNQPQHF.

This clone occurred a few times. The J gene is TRBJ2-3, the V gene TRBV2, with D possibly TRBD1 on 6 matching bases. V shed 7 bases and J shed 4 bases, with 21 bases lying between them. The CDR3 covers 16 residues. CDR1 is SNHLY and CDR2 is FYNNEI in the germline V gene. The CDR3 loop is CASNGDIQIRADTQYF. The CDR3 DNA is TGTGCCAGCAACGGGGACATACAAATTCGGGCAGATACGCAGTATTTT.

This clone has only a few counts. The rearrangement joins TRBV4-2 to TRBJ1-4; TRBD1 might be the D (5 bases). Trimming removed 0 bases from V and 7 bases from J, with 15 bases in between. This CDR3 has 16 amino acids. Germline V gives CDR1 LGHNA, CDR2 YNFKEQ. DNA of the CDR3: TGTGCCAGCAGCCAAGATGCGGGGGGGAAGGGTGAAAAACTGTTTTTT. Translating gives CASSQDAGGKGEKLFF.

This chain connects TRBV6-5 to TRBJ1-1; D remains ambiguous. The CDR3 totals 11 residues. Germline loops: CDR1 MNHEY, CDR2 SVGAGI. V lost 2 bases to trimming and J lost 11 bases, with 9 bases between them. Here the CDR3 reads CASSYGAVAFF. For the CDR3, the DNA is TGTGCCAGCAGTTACGGAGCAGTGGCTTTCTTT.

This clone was counted once. Other DNA sequences from this sample encode an identical CDR3 as well. V is TRBV7-6 and J is TRBJ2-7, with D maybe TRBD1 (5 bases). CDR1 SGHVS and CDR2 FNYEAQ come from the germline V gene. The V gene lost 1 base and the J gene lost 2 bases, with 12 bases spanning the gap. The CDR3 covers 15 residues. CDR3 coding DNA: TGTGCCAGCAGCTTAGACCAAGGGGTTACCTACGAGCAGTACTTC. Its protein product is CASSLDQGVTYEQYF.

This clone turned up a few times. The chain uses TRBV13 and TRBJ1-2, with TRBD1 matching over 7 bases. The CDR3 loop spans 14 amino acids. The germline V gene encodes CDR1 PRHDT and CDR2 FYEKMQ (reference sequence). With V trimmed by 1 base and J by 8 bases, 7 bases remained unmatched. CDR3 region: CASSLDNRGYGYTF. In DNA, the CDR3 is TGTGCCAGCAGCTTAGACAACAGGGGCTACGGCTACACCTTC.

The chain combines TRBV28 with TRBJ1-2, with no clear D. Trimming removed 6 bases from V and 7 bases from J, with 15 bases in between. Germline V gene sequence: CDR1 MDHEN, CDR2 SYDVKM. This CDR3 has 13 amino acids. CDR3 region: CASRPSTGFGYTF. In DNA form, the CDR3 reads TGTGCCAGCAGGCCCAGCACGGGGTTTGGCTACACCTTC.

This clone was counted a few times. The rearrangement joins TRBV7-2 to TRBJ2-7; D might be TRBD1 (6 bases). With 5 bases removed from V and 6 bases from J, the gap between germline ends came to 20 bases. This CDR3 comprises 15 residues. Germline loops: CDR1 SGHTA, CDR2 FQGNSA. CDR3 bases: TGTGCCAGCAGCGAAGGACAGAAACGTTACGGCGAGCAGTACTTC. It is translated as CASSEGQKRYGEQYF.

The CDR3, as DNA: TGCAGCGTTGATACCCGGGACAGAGGTGCGGATACGCAGTATTTT. Translation: CSVDTRDRGADTQYF. V usage is TRBV29-1 and J usage is TRBJ2-3; 7 bases are a match to TRBD1. Germline assignment: CDR1 SQVTM and CDR2 ANQGSEA. The CDR3 contains 15 residues. The V segment lost 3 bases and the J segment 6 bases; nucleotides outside the gene matches: 12.

The rearrangement links TRBV7-2 to TRBJ2-5; TRBD2 matches at 8 bases. The CDR3 covers 15 residues. V was clipped by 1 base and J by 5 bases; unmatched bases: 6. Germline loops: CDR1 SGHTA, CDR2 FQGNSA. DNA of the CDR3: TGTGCCAGCAGCTTAGGGGGGACTAGGGCGGAGACCCAGTACTTC. This codes for CASSLGGTRAETQYF.

This clone has only a few counts. This chain connects TRBV27 to TRBJ2-7; 14 bases fit TRBD2. Trimming took 6 bases from V and 6 from J; bases not matched to a gene: 7. Germline CDR1 is MNHEY and CDR2 is SMNVEV (reference sequence). The CDR3 loop spans 15 amino acids. CDR3 region: CASSSRTSGRREQYF. CDR3 sequence (DNA): TGTGCCAGCAGCTCACGGACTAGCGGGAGGCGCGAGCAGTACTTC.

V usage is TRBV10-3 and J usage is TRBJ2-5, with D hard to call. CDR3 size: 12 residues. Looked up from germline, CDR1 is ENHRY and CDR2 is SYGVKD. The V and J ends lost 2 bases and 4 bases respectively, with 5 bases between them. DNA of the CDR3: TGTGCCATCAGTGAGCCCAGAGAGACCCAGTACTTC. It codes for CAISEPRETQYF.

This clone turned up a few times. The CDR3 loop reads CASSFQQISYNEQFF. The CDR3, as DNA: TGTGCCAGCAGTTTTCAACAGATCTCCTACAATGAGCAGTTCTTC. The chain couples TRBV28 to TRBJ2-1; D is ambiguous. Looked up from germline, CDR1 is MDHEN and CDR2 is SYDVKM. Trimming left V 3 bases short and J 0 bases short, with 9 bases between. The CDR3 contains 15 residues.

This clone showed up just a few times. The chain recombines TRBV7-2 with TRBJ1-2, with 9 positions matching TRBD1. The CDR3 loop spans 14 amino acids. Germline assignment: CDR1 SGHTA and CDR2 FQGNSA. Unmatched junction bases numbered 7, after V lost 3 bases and J lost 8 bases. The CDR3 loop is CASSLSGTGRGYTF. CDR3 coding DNA: TGTGCCAGCAGCTTGTCGGGGACAGGGCGCGGCTACACCTTC.

This clone was seen only a few times. The chain is built from TRBV19 and TRBJ1-2, with 8 bases matching TRBD1. The V segment lost 7 bases and the J segment 5 bases; nucleotides outside the gene matches: 9. CDR1 and CDR2 from the germline V gene are LNHDA and SQIVND (reference sequence). CDR3 size: 14 residues. The CDR3 DNA follows: TGTGCCAGTATCGCAGGGGGCAGGACGTATGGCTACACCTTC. Translation gives CASIAGGRTYGYTF.

This clone was counted between two and nine times. The chain uses TRBV11-2 and TRBJ2-6; tentative D call: TRBD2 (5 bases). V was pared by 3 bases and J by 2 bases, with 5 bases between. The CDR3 consists of 14 residues. Germline loops: CDR1 SGHAT, CDR2 FQNNGV. The CDR3 DNA reads as TGTGCCAGCAGCTTGACTACTGGGGCCAACGTCCTGACTTTC. It encodes CASSLTTGANVLTF.

This clone was picked up a small number of times. The chain couples TRBV5-1 to TRBJ2-5; perhaps TRBD1 as D (6 bases). This CDR3 contains 13 residues. Trimming cost V 4 bases and J 5 bases, with 12 bases left between them. Germline V gene lookup returns CDR1 SGHRS and CDR2 YFSETQ. The CDR3 loop reads CASSQGSDETQYF. The CDR3 coding sequence is TGCGCCAGCAGCCAGGGGAGTGACGAGACCCAGTACTTC.

This clone showed up just a few times. As DNA, the CDR3 is TGTGCCAGCAGCTCGACTAGCGGGGGGAGTATTCAGTACTTC. It is translated as CASSSTSGGSIQYF. The chain links TRBV11-1 to TRBJ2-4; 13 positions match TRBD2. CDR1 SGHAT and CDR2 FQDESV come from the germline V gene (reference sequence). The J segment lost 10 bases and the V segment lost 4 bases, leaving 4 bases of the junction unmatched. This CDR3 contains 14 residues.

This clone was observed a handful of times. The chain employs TRBV7-2 and TRBJ2-7; 10 nucleotides line up with TRBD2. Trimming at V came to 1 base and at J to 6 bases, leaving 9 bases not matched to a gene. This CDR3 region has 16 residues. Germline values: CDR1 SGHTA, CDR2 FQGNSA. The CDR3 protein is CASSLDRSSGSLEQYF. CDR3 coding DNA: TGTGCCAGCAGCTTAGATCGGTCTAGCGGGAGCCTCGAGCAGTACTTC.

The V gene is TRBV18, the J gene TRBJ2-1; D might be TRBD2 (5 bases). The CDR3 contains 15 residues. The V gene lost 3 bases and the J gene lost 10 bases, with 19 bases spanning the gap. Germline loops: CDR1 KGHSH, CDR2 LQKENI. The CDR3 region has the DNA TGTGCCAGCTCACCCCCCGGACTGACCGGAGCGGAGCAGTTCTTC. Amino acid sequence: CASSPPGLTGAEQFF.

This clone was picked up a small number of times. This chain joins TRBV18 and TRBJ2-7; 10 bases fit TRBD1. The CDR3 is 15 residues long. Trimming cost V 4 bases and J 3 bases; bases outside gene matches: 6. In germline, CDR1 is KGHSH, CDR2 LQKENI. In nucleotides, the CDR3 is TGTGCCAGCTCACTGCGGACAGGGGGTTTCTACGAGCAGTACTTC. Amino acid sequence: CASSLRTGGFYEQYF.

This clone appeared a few times. V usage is TRBV5-1 and J usage is TRBJ2-1; possibly TRBD1 for D (6 bases). The CDR3 has 14 amino acids. Germline V gene lookup returns CDR1 SGHRS and CDR2 YFSETQ. Trimming took 0 bases from V and 8 from J, leaving 12 bases between them. CDR3 protein: CASSLAAGEYEQFF. CDR3 nucleotide sequence: TGCGCCAGCAGCTTGGCGGCAGGGGAGTATGAGCAGTTCTTC.

The chain combines TRBV25-1 with TRBJ2-3, with a weak D call TRBD2 (5 bases). Germline CDR1 reads MGHDK; CDR2 reads SYGVNS. Trimming removed 4 bases from V and 6 bases from J, with 11 bases in between. The CDR3 is made up of 13 amino acids. The CDR3 sequence is CASSVREFDTQYF. CDR3 DNA sequence: TGTGCCAGCAGTGTAAGGGAGTTTGATACGCAGTATTTT.

This clone turned up a few times. V and J are TRBV18 and TRBJ2-3; no clear D gene. Germline CDR1 KGHSH, CDR2 LQKENI. Deletions cut 5 bases from V and 6 bases from J, with 6 bases between. This CDR3 contains 11 residues. The CDR3 nucleotides read TGTGCCAGCTCAGAGTGGGATACGCAGTATTTT. Its protein product is CASSEWDTQYF.